Listed here are 15 T cell receptor beta chains from one sample, sequenced in a study of early T cells in non-severe SARS-CoV-2 infection (dated by TCRdb to the early 2020s). The method behind the library was 5' RACE. These reads were obtained on a NextSeq 500. Using fastp at Q25 and MiXCR, TCRdb reprocessed the public reads and kept productive beta chains. Here each entry gathers all rows of one CDR3 protein and keeps the most common genes and DNA. The sample table contains tens of thousands of distinct CDR3 sequences; only one count was recorded for 12% of them. Roughly 4.6% of the sample belongs to the ten largest clones. Specimen: whole blood. These receptors were collected from an adult who was a healthcare worker with PCR-confirmed SARS-CoV-2 infection or an uninfected control (not recorded which).

This clonotype came up many times. The CDR3: CASSPMSKRGGLVDTQYF. The CDR3 DNA reads as TGTGCCAGCAGCCCGATGAGCAAGCGGGGGGGCCTAGTTGATACGCAGTATTTT. The gene calls are TRBV7-9 and TRBJ2-3, with 10 bases lining up with TRBD2. CDR3 length: 18 amino acids. Germline assignment: CDR1 SEHNR and CDR2 FQNEAQ (reference sequence). V shed 5 bases, J shed 6 bases, and the junction held 17 bases outside the gene matches.

V gene TRBV9 combines with J gene TRBJ2-7, with D tentatively TRBD1 (6 bases). The ends were cut back, 0 bases at V and 2 bases at J, with 24 bases in the middle. This CDR3 has 19 residues. The germline CDR1 and CDR2 sequences are SGDLS and YYNGEE. The DNA for the CDR3 is TGTGCCAGCAGCGTAGATGTTTCGGCCAAGACAGGAACTACCTACGAGCAGTACTTC. This encodes CASSVDVSAKTGTTYEQYF.

This clonotype was observed at least ten times. This chain joins TRBV7-9 and TRBJ2-7; weak D call: TRBD2 (6 bases). This CDR3 region has 14 residues. V gave up 7 bases and J gave up 4 bases, with 17 bases separating them. The germline V gene encodes CDR1 SEHNR and CDR2 FQNEAQ (reference sequence). The CDR3 sequence is CASTDLEGLYEQYF. The CDR3 DNA is TGTGCCAGCACTGATTTAGAGGGACTTTACGAGCAGTACTTC.

Many counts were recorded for this clonotype. The chain links TRBV28 to TRBJ2-6, with D tentatively TRBD2 (5 bases). Germline CDR1 is MDHEN and CDR2 is SYDVKM. This CDR3 has 15 residues. V lost 2 bases to trimming and J lost 2 bases, with 7 bases between them. This CDR3 is CASSLIGAGANVLTF. CDR3 DNA sequence: TGTGCCAGCAGTTTAATCGGGGCTGGGGCCAACGTCCTGACTTTC.

This clonotype showed up many times. The rearrangement links TRBV5-4 to TRBJ2-1; no definite D call. From germline, CDR1 is SGHNT and CDR2 YYREEE (reference sequence). This CDR3 has 13 residues. Trimming removed 0 bases from V and 6 bases from J, with 7 bases in between. The CDR3 sequence: CASSLDRTNEQFF. The CDR3 DNA is TGTGCCAGCAGCTTGGACAGAACCAATGAGCAGTTCTTC.

This clonotype was found many times. The chain is built from TRBV19 and TRBJ2-1, with TRBD1 identical over 9 bases. Germline values: CDR1 LNHDA, CDR2 SQIVND (reference sequence). The V gene end was trimmed by 4 bases and the J gene end by 4 bases; junction bases not matched to a gene: 2. The CDR3 has 14 amino acids. The CDR3 region has the DNA TGTGCCAGTAGTAGAGGGACAGGGTACAATGAGCAGTTCTTC. The encoded protein is CASSRGTGYNEQFF.

This clonotype was seen at least ten times. The chain employs TRBV7-3 and TRBJ1-1, with D perhaps TRBD1 (5 bases). CDR1 is SGHTA, CDR2 FQGTGA, per germline. The CDR3 contains 15 residues. V lost 5 bases and J 3 bases, leaving 16 bases between the germline ends. The CDR3 reads CASSISGRWDTEAFF. CDR3 coding DNA: TGTGCCAGCAGCATTTCGGGACGGTGGGACACTGAAGCTTTCTTT.

The chain links TRBV20-1 to TRBJ2-1; TRBD2 agrees at 7 bases. The CDR3 sequence is 14 residues long. V shed 6 bases and J 6 bases; nucleotides not matched to a gene: 11. Germline V gene sequence: CDR1 DFQATT, CDR2 SNEGSKA (reference sequence). The CDR3 here is CSAPSVGGGNEQFF. CDR3 sequence (DNA): TGCAGTGCGCCCAGCGTGGGGGGGGGCAATGAGCAGTTCTTC.

The chain has TRBV12-3 or TRBV12-4 and TRBJ2-1, with TRBD1 matching over 7 bases. The V gene end was trimmed by 6 bases and the J gene end by 4 bases; junction bases not matched to a gene: 3. This CDR3 is built from 13 residues. The CDR3 DNA is TGTGCCAGCAGGGGGACAGCTTACAATGAGCAGTTCTTC. Its protein is CASRGTAYNEQFF.

This clonotype was counted only a few times. At one end, the junction sequence differs from germline, possibly due to a read error. The V and J genes are TRBV5-6 and TRBJ2-1; D is perhaps TRBD1 (5 bases). Per germline, CDR1 SGHDT and CDR2 YYEEEE. This CDR3 comprises 12 residues. The CDR3 DNA reads TGTGCCAGCAGCTTGCTGGGGCTGCCGGAGCTCTTC. Translated, it gives CASSLLGLPELF. The whole variable domain, filled in from reference TRBV5-6 and TRBJ2-1, reads DAGVTQSPTHLIKTRGQQVTLRCSPKSGHDTVSWYQQALGQGPQFIFQYYEEEERQRGNFPDRFSGHQFPNYSSELNVNALLLGDSALYLCASSLLGLPELFGPGTRLTVL.

This sequence joins TRBV11-2 and TRBJ1-5; no clear D. This CDR3 spans 13 amino acids. The germline CDR1 and CDR2 sequences are SGHAT and FQNNGV. The V end was cut by 2 bases, the J end by 7 bases, with 9 bases between. The DNA for the CDR3 is TGTGCCAGCAGCTTATCAGCGGAGCAGCCCCAGCATTTT. It translates to CASSLSAEQPQHF.

The table lists this clonotype with a few counts. The chain carries TRBV19 and TRBJ2-1; D is unclear. This CDR3 is built from 12 residues. Germline V gene lookup returns CDR1 LNHDA and CDR2 SQIVND (reference sequence). The ends were cut back, 5 bases at V and 7 bases at J, with 9 bases in the middle. The CDR3 protein is CASSLGTNEQFF. The CDR3 nucleotides read TGTGCCAGTAGTCTGGGAACAAATGAGCAGTTCTTC.

The gene calls are TRBV20-1 and TRBJ2-1, with unresolved D. Germline lookup yields CDR1 DFQATT and CDR2 SNEGSKA (reference sequence). This CDR3 comprises 12 residues. V was cut by 6 bases and J by 6 bases, with 12 bases left in between. Here the CDR3 reads CSAPDDSNEQFF. The CDR3 DNA sequence: TGCAGTGCCCCCGATGATAGCAATGAGCAGTTCTTC.

This clonotype was counted many times. The CDR3 region is CASSARSGTGWSEAFF. The CDR3, as DNA: TGTGCCAGCAGCGCTCGTTCCGGGACAGGGTGGTCTGAAGCTTTCTTT. V gene TRBV9 combines with J gene TRBJ1-1, with 9 bases that match TRBD1. The germline V gene has CDR1 SGDLS and CDR2 YYNGEE. The CDR3 consists of 16 residues. J gave up 6 bases and V 3 bases, and 12 bases lay outside the gene matches.

This clonotype was recorded at least ten times. The CDR3 nucleotides read TGCAGTGCCTTGCACTCGGCCGACAGCTATGGCTACACCTTC. This codes for CSALHSADSYGYTF. This chain links TRBV20-1 with TRBJ1-2, with a weak D call TRBD1 (5 bases). The CDR3 length is 14 residues. Germline V lookup: CDR1 DFQATT, CDR2 SNEGSKA (reference sequence). Trimming shortened V by 6 bases and J by 4 bases, and 18 bases separated the two germline ends.